Below are 5 T cell receptor beta chains sequenced from a single sample in a study of cytomegalovirus exposure and HLA in healthy donors. PCR employed 60 Vbeta and 13 Jbeta primers. Libraries were prepared by immunoSEQ multiplex PCR; TCRdb keeps only in-frame clonotypes and omits some of them. Here the sample spans over 90,000 clones, roughly two thirds being singletons. Sequenced material: PBMCs. The source of these receptors is a woman aged 50 to 60 in good health and CMV-seropositive.

V usage is TRBV6-1 and J usage is TRBJ2-3; D remains unclear. The CDR3 is made up of 8 amino acids. In germline, CDR1 is MNHNS, CDR2 SASEGT. Trimming took 4 bases from V and 14 from J, leaving 4 bases between them. The CDR3 nucleotides read TGTGCCAGCAGTGGAGGGTATTTT. This codes for CASSGGYF.

The chain employs TRBV5-1 and TRBJ2-5; D perhaps matches TRBD1 (6 bases). This CDR3 comprises 14 residues. CDR1 is SGHRS and CDR2 is YFSETQ in the germline V gene. Trimming took off 7 bases at V and 2 bases at J, with 15 bases between the two ends. CDR3 coding DNA: TGCGCCAGCGCAACTCGGGACACACAAGAGACCCAGTACTTC. Protein product: CASATRDTQETQYF.

The chain is built from TRBV7-8 and TRBJ1-2, with 7 bases identical to TRBD1. V lost 5 bases and J lost 6; bases outside the gene matches: 6. CDR3 length equals 13 residues. The germline gives CDR1 SGHVS, CDR2 FQNEAQ. The CDR3 region is CASSPTGYDGYTF. CDR3 coding DNA: TGTGCCAGCAGCCCGACAGGGTACGATGGCTACACCTTC.

J is TRBJ1-1 and V is TRBV7-9; D uncertain. In germline, CDR1 is SEHNR, CDR2 FQNEAQ (reference sequence). Trimming took off 2 bases at V and 6 bases at J, with 16 bases between the two ends. The CDR3 has 15 residues. The CDR3 coding sequence is TGTGCCAGCAGCTTATCCCGAACAGTAGGCGCTGAAGCTTTCTTT. Translated: CASSLSRTVGAEAFF.

The chain has TRBV13 and TRBJ1-4; no reliable D call. The CDR3 spans 15 residues. Looked up from germline, CDR1 is PRHDT and CDR2 is FYEKMQ (reference sequence). Trimming left V 3 bases short and J 7 bases short, with 15 bases between. The CDR3 protein is CASSLRVRESEKLFF. The DNA of the CDR3 is TGTGCCAGCAGCTTGCGAGTGAGGGAATCTGAAAAACTGTTTTTT.